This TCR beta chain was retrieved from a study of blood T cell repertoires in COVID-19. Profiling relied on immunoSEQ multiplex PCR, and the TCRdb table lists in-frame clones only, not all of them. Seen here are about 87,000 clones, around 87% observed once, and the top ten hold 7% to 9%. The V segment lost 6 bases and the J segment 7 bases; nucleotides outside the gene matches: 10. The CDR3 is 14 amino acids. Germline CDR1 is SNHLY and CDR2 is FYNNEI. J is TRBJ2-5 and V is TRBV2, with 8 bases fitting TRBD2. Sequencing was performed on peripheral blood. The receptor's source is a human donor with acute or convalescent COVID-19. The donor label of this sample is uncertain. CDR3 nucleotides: TGTGCCAGCAGGGGGACTAGGGTGGAAGGGACCCAGTACTTC. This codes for CASRGTRVEGTQYF.